A selection of T cell receptor beta chains follows, all from one sample in a study of blood T cell repertoires in COVID-19. The data were produced by immunoSEQ multiplex PCR, yet TCRdb's version contains in-frame clones alone and is incomplete. The sample consists of approximately 130,000 clones, roughly four fifths of them appearing once. The sequencing input was PBMCs or T cells enriched from blood (not recorded which). The receptor set was obtained from a man younger than 45 who had recovered from COVID-19. Both conserved end residues are part of each CDR3. D genes are given only for firm matches. Size is omitted from some rows. Given values are once, few, many or a class for expanded clones.

clone_size: many; d_call: TRBD1; v_call: TRBV5-8; j_call: TRBJ1-6; cdr3_aa: CASRPRGQNNSPLHF; cdr3_nt: TGTGCCAGCAGACCCCGGGGACAGAACAATTCACCCCTCCACTTT
clone_size: -; d_call: TRBD1; v_call: TRBV10-3; j_call: TRBJ1-2; cdr3_aa: CAISQESGQGDYGYTF; cdr3_nt: TGTGCCATCAGCCAGGAGAGCGGACAGGGGGACTATGGCTACACCTTC
clone_size: -; d_call: -; v_call: TRBV7-9; j_call: TRBJ1-1; cdr3_aa: CASSSGHLNTEAFF; cdr3_nt: TGTGCCAGCAGCTCGGGACACCTGAACACTGAAGCTTTCTTT
clone_size: -; d_call: TRBD1; v_call: TRBV10-3; j_call: TRBJ1-2; cdr3_aa: CAISESATGGYYGYTF; cdr3_nt: TGTGCCATCAGTGAGTCGGCGACAGGGGGCTACTATGGCTACACCTTC
clone_size: -; d_call: -; v_call: TRBV5-6; j_call: TRBJ1-5; cdr3_aa: CASSPTGEGNQPQHF; cdr3_nt: TGTGCCAGCAGCCCAACCGGGGAGGGCAATCAGCCCCAGCATTTT
clone_size: -; d_call: TRBD1; v_call: TRBV7-9; j_call: TRBJ2-2; cdr3_aa: CASSLGTGRTGELFF; cdr3_nt: TGTGCCAGCAGCTTAGGGACAGGGCGCACCGGGGAGCTGTTTTTT
clone_size: -; d_call: -; v_call: TRBV7-2; j_call: TRBJ1-5; cdr3_aa: CASSLAGFPEGQPQHF; cdr3_nt: TGTGCCAGCAGCTTAGCGGGGTTTCCGGAGGGTCAGCCCCAGCATTTT
clone_size: -; d_call: TRBD1; v_call: TRBV24-1; j_call: TRBJ1-5; cdr3_aa: CATSEDRGQSNQPQHF; cdr3_nt: TGTGCCACCAGTGAGGACAGGGGGCAGAGCAATCAGCCCCAGCATTTT
clone_size: -; d_call: -; v_call: TRBV7-3; j_call: TRBJ2-1; cdr3_aa: CASSDYSPGEQFF; cdr3_nt: TGTGCCAGCAGCGACTATAGCCCGGGTGAGCAGTTCTTC
clone_size: -; d_call: TRBD1; v_call: TRBV2; j_call: TRBJ2-2; cdr3_aa: CASSFGQGGGGELFF; cdr3_nt: TGTGCCAGCAGTTTCGGACAGGGGGGAGGCGGGGAGCTGTTTTTT
clone_size: -; d_call: TRBD2; v_call: TRBV7-9; j_call: TRBJ2-1; cdr3_aa: CASNPLLAGDRNEQFF; cdr3_nt: TGTGCCAGCAACCCTCTCCTAGCGGGGGACAGAAATGAGCAGTTCTTC
clone_size: -; d_call: TRBD1; v_call: TRBV5-1; j_call: TRBJ2-3; cdr3_aa: CASSFLGQGPPADTQYF; cdr3_nt: TGCGCCAGCAGCTTTCTGGGACAGGGTCCCCCGGCAGATACGCAGTATTTT
clone_size: -; d_call: TRBD1; v_call: TRBV20-1; j_call: TRBJ2-2; cdr3_aa: CSASQGATGELFF; cdr3_nt: TGCAGTGCTAGTCAGGGGGCAACCGGGGAGCTGTTTTTT
clone_size: -; d_call: TRBD2; v_call: TRBV20-1; j_call: TRBJ2-3; cdr3_aa: CSASPLLANDTDTQYF; cdr3_nt: TGCAGTGCTAGTCCCCTACTAGCGAACGACACAGATACGCAGTATTTT
clone_size: once; d_call: -; v_call: TRBV10-2; j_call: TRBJ1-2; cdr3_aa: CASSESHVLGGYTF; cdr3_nt: TGCGCCAGCAGTGAGTCTCACGTTCTCGGTGGCTACACCTTC
clone_size: -; d_call: TRBD1; v_call: TRBV11-3; j_call: TRBJ1-1; cdr3_aa: CASSRSGGTEAFF; cdr3_nt: TGTGCCAGCAGCCGCTCAGGGGGCACTGAAGCTTTCTTT
clone_size: -; d_call: TRBD1; v_call: TRBV12-3/TRBV12-4; j_call: TRBJ1-1; cdr3_aa: CASSPGQREAFF; cdr3_nt: TGTGCCAGCAGTCCGGGACAGCGTGAAGCTTTCTTT
clone_size: -; d_call: -; v_call: TRBV19; j_call: TRBJ2-5; cdr3_aa: CASKAWQGSRETQYF; cdr3_nt: TGTGCCAGTAAAGCCTGGCAGGGGTCTCGAGAGACCCAGTACTTC
clone_size: few; d_call: -; v_call: TRBV11-1; j_call: TRBJ1-1; cdr3_aa: CASISVNTEAFF; cdr3_nt: TGTGCCAGCATATCGGTGAACACTGAAGCTTTCTTT
clone_size: -; d_call: TRBD2; v_call: TRBV2; j_call: TRBJ2-1; cdr3_aa: CASSGGLAGIEQFF; cdr3_nt: TGTGCCAGCAGTGGGGGACTAGCGGGAATCGAGCAGTTCTTC
clone_size: -; d_call: -; v_call: TRBV5-6; j_call: TRBJ1-4; cdr3_aa: CASSFLNEKLFF; cdr3_nt: TGTGCCAGCAGCTTCTTAAATGAAAAACTGTTTTTT
clone_size: -; d_call: -; v_call: TRBV27; j_call: TRBJ1-5; cdr3_aa: CASSSIGTPVFQPQHF; cdr3_nt: TGTGCCAGCAGTTCCATCGGGACTCCCGTCTTTCAGCCCCAGCATTTT
clone_size: -; d_call: -; v_call: TRBV7-9; j_call: TRBJ1-5; cdr3_aa: CASSSLRTNQPQHF; cdr3_nt: TGTGCCAGCAGCTCTCTAAGGACTAATCAGCCCCAGCATTTT
clone_size: -; d_call: TRBD1; v_call: TRBV27; j_call: TRBJ2-2; cdr3_aa: CASRGDRGSTGELFF; cdr3_nt: TGTGCCAGCAGGGGGGACAGGGGGTCCACCGGGGAGCTGTTTTTT
clone_size: few; d_call: -; v_call: TRBV24-1; j_call: TRBJ1-2; cdr3_aa: CATRDDKYGYTF; cdr3_nt: TGTGCCACCCGGGATGACAAATATGGCTACACCTTC
clone_size: once; d_call: TRBD1; v_call: TRBV19; j_call: TRBJ1-2; cdr3_aa: CASGRPGQGDYGYTF; cdr3_nt: TGTGCCAGTGGGAGACCGGGACAGGGGGACTATGGCTACACCTTC
clone_size: -; d_call: TRBD2; v_call: TRBV5-4; j_call: TRBJ2-5; cdr3_aa: CASSRTSGGAETQYF; cdr3_nt: TGTGCCAGCAGTCGGACTAGCGGGGGGGCGGAGACCCAGTACTTC
clone_size: -; d_call: -; v_call: TRBV3-1/TRBV3-2; j_call: TRBJ1-6; cdr3_aa: CASSDGQWGSPLHF; cdr3_nt: TGTGCCAGCAGCGACGGACAGTGGGGTTCACCCCTCCACTTT
clone_size: -; d_call: TRBD1; v_call: TRBV10-3; j_call: TRBJ1-6; cdr3_aa: CASRTGEFSYNSPLHF; cdr3_nt: TGTGCCTCCCGGACAGGGGAATTCTCCTATAATTCACCCCTCCACTTT
clone_size: -; d_call: TRBD1; v_call: TRBV15; j_call: TRBJ1-5; cdr3_aa: CATSDKGQGAWGNQPQHF; cdr3_nt: TGTGCCACCAGCGATAAGGGACAGGGGGCCTGGGGCAATCAGCCCCAGCATTTT
clone_size: -; d_call: -; v_call: TRBV18; j_call: TRBJ1-2; cdr3_aa: CASSPPGRVEVGYTF; cdr3_nt: TGTGCCAGCTCACCACCTGGCAGGGTTGAAGTTGGCTACACCTTC
clone_size: -; d_call: -; v_call: TRBV30; j_call: TRBJ1-4; cdr3_aa: CASTTDSSNEKLFF; cdr3_nt: TGTGCCTCTACTACGGACAGCTCTAATGAAAAACTGTTTTTT
clone_size: -; d_call: TRBD1; v_call: TRBV27; j_call: TRBJ1-3; cdr3_aa: CASSPRSGQGDTIYF; cdr3_nt: TGTGCCAGCAGTCCGCGGTCGGGACAGGGGGACACCATATATTTT
clone_size: -; d_call: TRBD2; v_call: TRBV6-5; j_call: TRBJ2-7; cdr3_aa: CASSYGGSKYEQYF; cdr3_nt: TGTGCCAGCAGTTACGGCGGGAGTAAGTACGAGCAGTACTTC
clone_size: -; d_call: TRBD1; v_call: TRBV5-1; j_call: TRBJ2-1; cdr3_aa: CASSAGTGRPEQFF; cdr3_nt: TGCGCCAGCAGCGCCGGGACAGGACGGCCGGAGCAGTTCTTC
clone_size: -; d_call: -; v_call: TRBV18; j_call: TRBJ2-5; cdr3_aa: CASSPQDSIQETQYF; cdr3_nt: TGTGCCAGCTCACCACAGGACAGTATTCAAGAGACCCAGTACTTC
clone_size: -; d_call: TRBD1; v_call: TRBV29-1; j_call: TRBJ2-5; cdr3_aa: CSVLKGDRAQETQYF; cdr3_nt: TGCAGCGTGTTAAAAGGGGACAGGGCTCAAGAGACCCAGTACTTC
clone_size: -; d_call: TRBD2; v_call: TRBV29-1; j_call: TRBJ2-1; cdr3_aa: CSVPGLAYNEQFF; cdr3_nt: TGCAGCGTGCCGGGACTAGCTTACAATGAGCAGTTCTTC
clone_size: -; d_call: -; v_call: TRBV19; j_call: TRBJ2-1; cdr3_aa: CASSIDQETGNSLGQFF; cdr3_nt: TGTGCCAGTAGTATAGATCAAGAAACAGGGAACTCGTTGGGGCAGTTCTTC
clone_size: few; d_call: TRBD1; v_call: TRBV11-2; j_call: TRBJ2-3; cdr3_aa: CASSLSGTGKSTDTQYF; cdr3_nt: TGTGCCAGCAGCTTATCCGGGACAGGGAAAAGCACAGATACGCAGTATTTT